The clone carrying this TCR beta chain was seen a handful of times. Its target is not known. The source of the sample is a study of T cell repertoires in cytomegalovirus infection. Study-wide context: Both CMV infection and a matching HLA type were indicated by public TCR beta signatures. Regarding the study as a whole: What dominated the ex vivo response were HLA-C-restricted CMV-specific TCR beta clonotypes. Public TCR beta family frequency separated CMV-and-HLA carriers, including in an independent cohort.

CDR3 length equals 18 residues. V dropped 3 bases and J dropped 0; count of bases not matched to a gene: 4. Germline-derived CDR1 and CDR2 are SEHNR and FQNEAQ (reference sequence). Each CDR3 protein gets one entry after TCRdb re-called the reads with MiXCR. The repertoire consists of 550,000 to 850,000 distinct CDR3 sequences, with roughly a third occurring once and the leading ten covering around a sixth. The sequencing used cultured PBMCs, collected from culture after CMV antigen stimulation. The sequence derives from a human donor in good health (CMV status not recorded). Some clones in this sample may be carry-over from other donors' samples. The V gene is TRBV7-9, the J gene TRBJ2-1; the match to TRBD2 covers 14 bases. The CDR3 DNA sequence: TGTGCCAGCAGCTTTGGGACTAGCGGGAGTTACTCCTACAATGAGCAGTTCTTC. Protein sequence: CASSFGTSGSYSYNEQFF.